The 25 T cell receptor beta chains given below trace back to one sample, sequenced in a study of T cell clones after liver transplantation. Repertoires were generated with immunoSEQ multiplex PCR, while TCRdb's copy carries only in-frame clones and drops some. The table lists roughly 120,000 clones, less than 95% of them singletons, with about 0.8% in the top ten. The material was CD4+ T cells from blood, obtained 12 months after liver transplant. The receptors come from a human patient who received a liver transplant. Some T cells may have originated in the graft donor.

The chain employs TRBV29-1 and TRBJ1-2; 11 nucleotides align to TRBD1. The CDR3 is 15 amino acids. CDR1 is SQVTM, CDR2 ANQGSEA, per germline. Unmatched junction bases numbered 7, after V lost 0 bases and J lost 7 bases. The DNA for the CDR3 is TGCAGCGTTGAAGATCGGGGACAGGGGGGTAGTGGCTACACCTTC. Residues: CSVEDRGQGGSGYTF.

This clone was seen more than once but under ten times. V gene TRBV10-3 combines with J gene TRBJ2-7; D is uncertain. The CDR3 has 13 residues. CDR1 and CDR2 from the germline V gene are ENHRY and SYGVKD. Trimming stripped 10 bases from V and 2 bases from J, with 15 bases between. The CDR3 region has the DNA TGTGCCACCCTACAGACGGAGACCTACGAGCAGTACTTC. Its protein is CATLQTETYEQYF.

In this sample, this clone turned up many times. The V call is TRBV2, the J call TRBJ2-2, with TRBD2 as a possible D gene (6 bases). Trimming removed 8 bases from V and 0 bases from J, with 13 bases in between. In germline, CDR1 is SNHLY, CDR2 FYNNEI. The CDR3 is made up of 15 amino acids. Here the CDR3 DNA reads TGTGCCAGCTCTGGGACTCCTACGAACACCGGGGAGCTGTTTTTT. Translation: CASSGTPTNTGELFF.

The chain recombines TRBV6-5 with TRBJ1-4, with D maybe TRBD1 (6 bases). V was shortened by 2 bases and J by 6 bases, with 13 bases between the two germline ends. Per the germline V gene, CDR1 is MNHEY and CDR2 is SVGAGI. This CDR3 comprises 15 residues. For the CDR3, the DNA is TGTGCCAGCAGTTACGGCAGGGGAGGTTATGAAAAACTGTTTTTT. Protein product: CASSYGRGGYEKLFF.

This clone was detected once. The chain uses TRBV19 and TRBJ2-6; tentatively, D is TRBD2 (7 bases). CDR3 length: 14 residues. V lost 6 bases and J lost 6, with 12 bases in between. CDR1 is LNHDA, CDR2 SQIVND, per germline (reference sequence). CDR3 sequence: CASSRGALANVLTF. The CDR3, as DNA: TGTGCCAGTAGCCGGGGGGCCCTGGCCAACGTCCTGACTTTC.

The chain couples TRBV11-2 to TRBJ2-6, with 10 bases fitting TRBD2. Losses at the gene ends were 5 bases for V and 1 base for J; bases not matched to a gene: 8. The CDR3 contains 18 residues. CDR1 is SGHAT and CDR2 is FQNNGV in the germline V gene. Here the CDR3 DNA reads TGTGCCAGCAGCGAGAGACTAGCGGGCGCATCTGGGGCCAACGTCCTGACTTTC. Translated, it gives CASSERLAGASGANVLTF.

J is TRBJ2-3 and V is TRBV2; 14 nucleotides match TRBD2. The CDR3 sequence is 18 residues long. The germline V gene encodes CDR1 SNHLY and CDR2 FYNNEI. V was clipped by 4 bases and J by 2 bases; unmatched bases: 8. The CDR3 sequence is CASSGTSGRPHSTDTQYF. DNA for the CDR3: TGTGCCAGCAGTGGGACTAGCGGGAGGCCCCATTCCACAGATACGCAGTATTTT.

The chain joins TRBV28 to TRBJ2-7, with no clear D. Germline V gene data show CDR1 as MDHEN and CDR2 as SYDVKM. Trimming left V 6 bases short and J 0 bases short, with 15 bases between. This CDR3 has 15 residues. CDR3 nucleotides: TGTGCCAGCAGCAGCCCTGGGGTTCTCTCCTACGAGCAGTACTTC. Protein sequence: CASSSPGVLSYEQYF.

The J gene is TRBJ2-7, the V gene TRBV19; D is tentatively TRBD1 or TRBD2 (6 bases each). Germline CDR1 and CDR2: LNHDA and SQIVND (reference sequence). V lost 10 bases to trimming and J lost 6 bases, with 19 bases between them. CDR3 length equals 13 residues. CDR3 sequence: CAMPGPRGLEQYF. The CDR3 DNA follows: TGTGCCATGCCGGGACCCCGGGGGCTCGAGCAGTACTTC.

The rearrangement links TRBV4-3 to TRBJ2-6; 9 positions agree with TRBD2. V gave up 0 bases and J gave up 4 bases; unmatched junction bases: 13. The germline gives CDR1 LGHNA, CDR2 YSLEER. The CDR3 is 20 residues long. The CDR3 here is CASSQDAPGSGRLGANVLTF. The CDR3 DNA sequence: TGCGCCAGCAGCCAAGATGCCCCCGGGAGCGGGAGGTTAGGGGCCAACGTCCTGACTTTC.

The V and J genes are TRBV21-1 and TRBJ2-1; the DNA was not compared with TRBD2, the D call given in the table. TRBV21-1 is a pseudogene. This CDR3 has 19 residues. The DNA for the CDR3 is TGTGCCAGCAGCGTAGGCCCCTTGGTGCGGGAGGGCCGGTACAATGAGCAGTTCTTC. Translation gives CASSVGPLVREGRYNEQFF.

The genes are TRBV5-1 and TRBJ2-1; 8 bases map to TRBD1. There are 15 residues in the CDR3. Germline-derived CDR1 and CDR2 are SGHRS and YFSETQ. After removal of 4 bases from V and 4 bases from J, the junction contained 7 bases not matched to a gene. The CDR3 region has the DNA TGCGCCAGCAGCCCGACAGGGGCGGAATACAATGAGCAGTTCTTC. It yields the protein CASSPTGAEYNEQFF.

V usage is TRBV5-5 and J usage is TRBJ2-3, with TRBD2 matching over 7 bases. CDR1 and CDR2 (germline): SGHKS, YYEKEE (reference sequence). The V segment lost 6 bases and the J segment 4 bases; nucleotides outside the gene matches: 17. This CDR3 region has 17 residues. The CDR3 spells CASTREGQVTGPDTQYF. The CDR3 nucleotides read TGTGCCAGCACGAGGGAGGGGCAAGTCACGGGGCCAGATACGCAGTATTTT.

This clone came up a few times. CDR3 sequence (DNA): TGTGCCAGCGTGCTCTCCCTCCACAGGGGAGAGACCCAGTACTTC. Protein sequence: CASVLSLHRGETQYF. The chain is built from TRBV6-1 and TRBJ2-5, with TRBD1 matching over 7 bases. V lost 8 bases, J lost 4 bases, and 13 bases stayed unmatched. The CDR3 covers 15 residues. Germline CDR1 reads MNHNS; CDR2 reads SASEGT.

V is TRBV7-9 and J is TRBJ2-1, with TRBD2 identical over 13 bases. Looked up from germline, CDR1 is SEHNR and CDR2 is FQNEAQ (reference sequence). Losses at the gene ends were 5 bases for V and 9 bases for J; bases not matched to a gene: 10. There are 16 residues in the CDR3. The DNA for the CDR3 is TGTGCCAGCAGCCCCCGGACTAGCGGGAGCAAAGGTGAGCAGTTCTTC. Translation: CASSPRTSGSKGEQFF.

The CDR3 reads CAWTTGGEQFF. The CDR3 bases are TGTGCCTGGACAACAGGGGGAGAGCAGTTCTTC. The chain carries TRBV30 and TRBJ2-1; TRBD1 matches at 8 bases. Germline assignment: CDR1 GTSNPN and CDR2 SVGIG (reference sequence). J lost 10 bases, V lost 4 bases, and 3 bases had no gene match. The CDR3 has 11 residues.

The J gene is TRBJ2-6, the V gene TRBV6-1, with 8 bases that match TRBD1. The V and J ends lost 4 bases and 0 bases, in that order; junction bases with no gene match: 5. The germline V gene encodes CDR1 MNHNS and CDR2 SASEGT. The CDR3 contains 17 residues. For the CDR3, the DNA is TGTGCCAGCAGTGGGGTCACAGGGGGCTCTGGGGCCAACGTCCTGACTTTC. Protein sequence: CASSGVTGGSGANVLTF.

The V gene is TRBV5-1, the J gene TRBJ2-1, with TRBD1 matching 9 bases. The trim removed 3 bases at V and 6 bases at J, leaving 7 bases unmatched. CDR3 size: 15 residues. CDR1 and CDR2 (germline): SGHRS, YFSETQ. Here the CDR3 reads CASSSRQGGANEQFF. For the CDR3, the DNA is TGCGCCAGCAGCTCACGACAGGGGGGTGCCAATGAGCAGTTCTTC. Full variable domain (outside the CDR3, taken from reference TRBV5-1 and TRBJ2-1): KAGVTQTPRYLIKTRGQQVTLSCSPISGHRSVSWYQQTPGQGLQFLFEYFSETQRNKGNFPGRFSGRQFSNSRSEMNVSTLELGDSALYLCASSSRQGGANEQFFGPGTRLTVL.

CDR3 DNA: TGCGCCGGTAGGGCCGGTTCGGGAGAGACCCAGTACTTC. This codes for CAGRAGSGETQYF. This chain connects TRBV5-1 to TRBJ2-5; no clear D gene. The germline V gene has CDR1 SGHRS and CDR2 YFSETQ. The CDR3 length is 13 residues. The V gene lost 10 bases and the J gene lost 4 bases, with 17 bases spanning the gap.

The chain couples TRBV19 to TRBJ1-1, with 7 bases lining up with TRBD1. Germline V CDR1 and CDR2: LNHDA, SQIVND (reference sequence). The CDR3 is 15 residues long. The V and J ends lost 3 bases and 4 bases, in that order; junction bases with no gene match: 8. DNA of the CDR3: TGTGCCAGTAGTATCGTTGCGGCAGGGGGCACTGAAGCTTTCTTT. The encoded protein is CASSIVAAGGTEAFF.

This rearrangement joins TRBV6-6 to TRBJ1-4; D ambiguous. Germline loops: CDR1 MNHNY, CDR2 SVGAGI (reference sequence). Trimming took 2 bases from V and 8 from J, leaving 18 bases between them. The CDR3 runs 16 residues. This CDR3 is CASSYPSRGVGEKLFF. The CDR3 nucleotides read TGTGCCAGCAGTTACCCAAGCCGAGGAGTCGGGGAAAAACTGTTTTTT.

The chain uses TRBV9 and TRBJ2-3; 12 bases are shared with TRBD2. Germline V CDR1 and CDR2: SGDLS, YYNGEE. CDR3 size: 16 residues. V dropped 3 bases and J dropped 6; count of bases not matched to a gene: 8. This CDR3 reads CASSETSGSSRDTQYF. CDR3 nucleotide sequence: TGTGCCAGCAGCGAGACTAGCGGGAGCTCTCGTGATACGCAGTATTTT.

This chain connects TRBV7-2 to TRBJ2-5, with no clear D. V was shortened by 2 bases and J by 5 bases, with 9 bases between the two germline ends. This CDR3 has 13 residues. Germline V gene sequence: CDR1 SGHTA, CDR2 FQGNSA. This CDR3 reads CASSLNSAETQYF. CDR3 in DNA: TGTGCCAGCAGCTTAAATTCAGCGGAGACCCAGTACTTC.

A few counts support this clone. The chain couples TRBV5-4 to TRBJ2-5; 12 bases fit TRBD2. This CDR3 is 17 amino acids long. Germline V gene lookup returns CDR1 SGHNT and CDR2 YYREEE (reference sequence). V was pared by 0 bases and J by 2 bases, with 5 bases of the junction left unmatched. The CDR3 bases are TGTGCCAGCAGCTTGGTGACTAGCGGGAGAGGGCAAGAGACCCAGTACTTC. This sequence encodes CASSLVTSGRGQETQYF.

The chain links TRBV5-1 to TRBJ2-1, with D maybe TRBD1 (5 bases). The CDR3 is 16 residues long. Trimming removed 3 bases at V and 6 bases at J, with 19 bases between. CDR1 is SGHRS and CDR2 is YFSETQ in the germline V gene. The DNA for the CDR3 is TGCGCCAGCAGCTGGGCCGGGCAGGGATCCCTCAATGAGCAGTTCTTC. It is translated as CASSWAGQGSLNEQFF. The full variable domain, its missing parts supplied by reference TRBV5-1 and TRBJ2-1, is KAGVTQTPRYLIKTRGQQVTLSCSPISGHRSVSWYQQTPGQGLQFLFEYFSETQRNKGNFPGRFSGRQFSNSRSEMNVSTLELGDSALYLCASSWAGQGSLNEQFFGPGTRLTVL.